This T cell receptor beta chain was captured by sequencing in a study of technical replicates of blood from a few donors. Sequencing used immunoSEQ multiplex PCR; TCRdb keeps in-frame clones, though not all of them. The repertoire includes around 70,000 clones, 93% of them detected once, and 0.2% to 0.3% sits in the top ten. Germline V gene sequence: CDR1 DFQATT, CDR2 SNEGSKA (reference sequence). The CDR3 has 10 amino acids. The V gene lost 6 bases and the J gene lost 5 bases, with 7 bases spanning the gap. The genes are TRBV20-1 and TRBJ1-1, with no clear D. The TCR comes from a human donor in good health. The sample consisted of T cells isolated from PBMCs. The CDR3 DNA is TGCAGTGCCAGCGGGACTGAAGCTTTCTTT. Translated: CSASGTEAFF.